What follows are 17 T cell receptor beta chains derived from one specimen sequenced in a study of T cells after yellow fever vaccination. Via MiXCR, TCRdb re-called the 5' RACE reads, giving one row per CDR3 protein. The repertoire holds some 390,000 distinct CDR3 sequences, with around a sixth as singletons. The source material was PBMCs, sampled before the yellow fever booster vaccination. These receptor sequences come from a man younger than 30 who received the YFV17D yellow fever vaccine.

There are a few counts of this clonotype. The chain is built from TRBV7-3 and TRBJ1-3; unclear D gene. CDR1 SGHTA and CDR2 FQGTGA come from the germline V gene. CDR3 length: 15 amino acids. Deletions cut 1 base from V and 4 bases from J, with 11 bases between. DNA of the CDR3: TGTGCCAGCAGCTTAAGTAACTATCCCGGAAACACCATATATTTT. Translation: CASSLSNYPGNTIYF.

In its sample, this clonotype was seen a few times. V and J are TRBV6-5 and TRBJ2-6; D is ambiguous. The CDR3 covers 15 residues. The V end lost 6 bases, the J end lost 0 bases, and 9 bases lay between the germline ends. The germline V gene has CDR1 MNHEY and CDR2 SVGAGI. In DNA form, the CDR3 reads TGTGCCAGCAGGTATCTCATCTCTGGGGCCAACGTCCTGACTTTC. This codes for CASRYLISGANVLTF.

The chain has TRBV18 and TRBJ2-5; 8 positions agree with TRBD2. Germline V gene data show CDR1 as KGHSH and CDR2 as LQKENI. Germline trimming cut 3 bases from V and 2 bases from J; bases unmatched to any gene: 8. CDR3 length: 16 amino acids. The DNA of the CDR3 is TGTGCCAGCTCACCTTTCGGTCAGCGGGGGCAAGAGACCCAGTACTTC. This gives the protein CASSPFGQRGQETQYF.

This clonotype was detected many times. The V call is TRBV5-1, the J call TRBJ2-7; 7 bases map to TRBD1. Germline V gene data show CDR1 as SGHRS and CDR2 as YFSETQ. Germline trimming cut 0 bases from V and 2 bases from J; bases unmatched to any gene: 11. The CDR3 spans 17 residues. This CDR3 reads CASSLALSGTDPYEQYF. CDR3 nucleotide sequence: TGCGCCAGCAGCTTGGCCCTCTCCGGGACAGACCCCTACGAGCAGTACTTC.

DNA of the CDR3: TGTGCCAGCAGCCTAGCGGGGGGGCTGGATGAGCAGTTCTTC. It codes for CASSLAGGLDEQFF. The chain carries TRBV12-3 or TRBV12-4 and TRBJ2-1, with 12 nucleotides matching TRBD2. The CDR3 has 14 residues. V lost 6 bases, J lost 8 bases, and 5 bases stayed unmatched.

This clonotype appeared a few times. V usage is TRBV20-1 and J usage is TRBJ2-1; possibly TRBD2 for D (6 bases). The germline V and J ends were trimmed by 3 bases and 4 bases, with 10 bases remaining between them. Germline CDR1 reads DFQATT; CDR2 reads SNEGSKA (reference sequence). The CDR3 runs to 13 residues. CDR3 nucleotides: TGCAGTGCTAGGGGCGGGGCGTACAATGAGCAGTTCTTC. It encodes CSARGGAYNEQFF.

This clonotype has more than one count but fewer than ten. The rearrangement joins TRBV6-6 to TRBJ1-1; TRBD1 matches 8 bases. From germline, CDR1 is MNHNY and CDR2 SVGAGI (reference sequence). J was trimmed by 5 bases and V by 6 bases; bases with no gene match: 8. The CDR3 is 14 residues long. The CDR3 DNA sequence: TGTGCCAGCAGATTTCGTACAGGGGGTACTGAAGCTTTCTTT. This sequence encodes CASRFRTGGTEAFF.

The rearrangement joins TRBV4-1 to TRBJ2-7; possibly TRBD2 for D (6 bases). Germline loops: CDR1 MGHRA, CDR2 YSYEKL. The CDR3 runs 16 residues. Trimming left V 0 bases short and J 3 bases short, with 15 bases between. The CDR3 spells CASSQDFGGVVYEQYV. Written as DNA, the CDR3 is TGCGCCAGCAGCCAAGATTTCGGCGGGGTTGTCTACGAGCAGTACGTC.

This clonotype was observed a few times. The junction does not match germline at one end; this may be a read error. J is TRBJ2-1 and V is TRBV3-1; D not resolved. The germline V gene encodes CDR1 LGHDT and CDR2 YNNKEL (reference sequence). The CDR3 has 15 residues. Here the CDR3 reads CASTQRRTLLEEQFF. For the CDR3, the DNA is TGTGCCAGCACCCAACGGCGAACTCTCCTTGAAGAGCAGTTCTTC.

This clonotype was detected only a few times. The chain has TRBV5-1 and TRBJ2-1, with TRBD1 matching 8 bases. Germline V gives CDR1 SGHRS, CDR2 YFSETQ. CDR3 size: 15 residues. The trim removed 7 bases at V and 4 bases at J, leaving 10 bases unmatched. CDR3 coding DNA: TGCGCCAGCCGCCTACCGGGACAGGCGTACAATGAGCAGTTCTTC. It codes for CASRLPGQAYNEQFF. Using reference TRBV5-1 and TRBJ2-1 for the parts outside the CDR3, the full variable domain is KAGVTQTPRYLIKTRGQQVTLSCSPISGHRSVSWYQQTPGQGLQFLFEYFSETQRNKGNFPGRFSGRQFSNSRSEMNVSTLELGDSALYLCASRLPGQAYNEQFFGPGTRLTVL.

J is TRBJ1-5 and V is TRBV6-2 or TRBV6-3, with D maybe TRBD1 (5 bases). CDR1 MNHEY and CDR2 SVGEGT come from the germline V gene. V was pared by 10 bases and J by 3 bases, with 16 bases between. The CDR3 contains 14 residues. The CDR3 coding sequence is TGTGCCATAGGGGCAGCGAACACCAATCAGCCCCAGCATTTT. Its translation is CAIGAANTNQPQHF.

This clonotype was seen a few times. The chain joins TRBV5-6 to TRBJ1-6, with D perhaps TRBD1 (6 bases). Germline lookup yields CDR1 SGHDT and CDR2 YYEEEE. With 2 bases removed from V and 9 bases from J, the gap between germline ends came to 15 bases. The CDR3 runs to 15 residues. The CDR3, as DNA: TGTGCCAGCAGCTTCGCGGGGGCGAAGGGTTCACCCCTCCACTTT. This encodes CASSFAGAKGSPLHF.

In this sample, this clonotype turned up a few times. V is TRBV7-9 and J is TRBJ2-1; possibly TRBD2 for D (7 bases). CDR1 and CDR2 from the germline V gene are SEHNR and FQNEAQ (reference sequence). The CDR3 contains 16 residues. The ends were cut back, 2 bases at V and 0 bases at J, with 11 bases in the middle. In nucleotides, the CDR3 is TGTGCCAGCAGCTTACGCCGGGGGGCCTCCTACAATGAGCAGTTCTTC. Protein: CASSLRRGASYNEQFF.

This clonotype was seen a handful of times. The rearrangement links TRBV27 to TRBJ2-1; D is undetermined. This CDR3 has 14 residues. Deletions cut 2 bases from V and 4 bases from J, with 9 bases between. CDR1 and CDR2 (germline): MNHEY, SMNVEV (reference sequence). The CDR3, as DNA: TGTGCCAGCAGTTTACCCGGACCATACAATGAGCAGTTCTTC. Translation: CASSLPGPYNEQFF.

This clonotype appeared a few times. The V gene is TRBV27, the J gene TRBJ2-3; TRBD1 matches 7 bases. Germline values: CDR1 MNHEY, CDR2 SMNVEV (reference sequence). CDR3 length: 15 amino acids. V gave up 6 bases and J gave up 0 bases; unmatched junction bases: 6. CDR3 sequence: CASRRGLSSTDTQYF. Here the CDR3 DNA reads TGTGCCAGCAGAAGGGGGCTTTCTAGCACAGATACGCAGTATTTT.

This clonotype has only a few counts. This chain connects TRBV4-2 to TRBJ2-1, with D unresolved. The V and J ends lost 0 bases and 2 bases respectively, with 11 bases between them. The CDR3 covers 16 residues. Germline values: CDR1 LGHNA, CDR2 YNFKEQ. As DNA, the CDR3 is TGTGCCAGCAGCCAAGATTCTCGCGCTGCCTACAATGAGCAGTTCTTC. It translates to CASSQDSRAAYNEQFF.

This clonotype was recorded many times. This chain uses TRBV20-1 with TRBJ2-1; D is unresolved. This CDR3 contains 15 residues. Germline lookup yields CDR1 DFQATT and CDR2 SNEGSKA (reference sequence). Between the trimmed V and J ends, which lost 0 bases and 0 bases, there was a span of 9 bases. The CDR3 loop is CSARDRLSSYNEQFF. The CDR3 DNA reads as TGCAGTGCTAGAGATCGCCTTAGCTCCTACAATGAGCAGTTCTTC.